This section outlines one T cell receptor (beta chain) sequence together with its context. Its antigen is not identified. Quantitative barcoded 5'-RACE was used to prepare TCR beta libraries. TCRdb reprocessed the 5' RACE reads via MiXCR and lists one record per CDR3 protein. This table has about 250,000 distinct CDR3 sequences, 24% appearing once. This CDR3 spans 15 amino acids. Per the germline V gene, CDR1 is SEHNR and CDR2 is FQNEAQ (reference sequence). The V end was cut by 5 bases, the J end by 2 bases, with 14 bases between. The data stem from a study of CD8 T cells in ankylosing spondylitis. Points from the study as a whole: Reactive arthritis synovial fluid and blood were previously reported to contain some motif variants. Relatively rare in peripheral blood, disease-linked clones were also CD8+. Within matched ankylosing spondylitis synovial fluid, disease-linked clones were reportedly significantly enriched.

Material for sequencing was blood, either unsorted or a sorted T cell fraction (not recorded which). The clonotype comes from a male donor with ankylosing spondylitis or in good health (not recorded which). J is TRBJ2-3 and V is TRBV7-9, with D maybe TRBD2 (6 bases). CDR3: CASSLGRGFTDTQYF. The CDR3 DNA follows: TGTGCCAGCAGCCTCGGCCGGGGGTTCACAGATACGCAGTATTTT.